The text below deals with one T cell receptor beta chain. Its antigen is as yet unknown. The data are from a study of multiple sclerosis patients with progressive multifocal leukoencephalopathy. The study's findings and limits: Expanded clones at PML onset predated and persisted through natalizumab therapy. At PML onset, no shared TRBV or TRBJ gene usage was seen.

Described time point: before natalizumab initiation. Before the first natalizumab infusion, T0 blood samples were taken. This was a survey-level run. The assay was immunoSEQ multiplex PCR, and TCRdb's table has in-frame clones only and misses some. Found here are roughly 28,000 clones, 88% of them singletons; the top ten hold 0.8% to 1.1%. The source is a human donor with multiple sclerosis. The sample was PBMCs.

CDR3 nucleotides: TGTGCCAGCAGCTCAACAGGGGCCCGGGATACGCAGTATTTT. Amino acid sequence: CASSSTGARDTQYF. V is TRBV13 and J is TRBJ2-3; 7 nucleotides align to TRBD1. J lost 6 bases, V lost 4 bases, and 7 bases had no gene match. The CDR3 is 14 amino acids. Germline values: CDR1 PRHDT, CDR2 FYEKMQ (reference sequence).